These 22 T cell receptor beta chains were sequenced from one sample in a study of long-term antiretroviral therapy in people with HIV. Researchers report immunoSEQ v3.0 was run at survey level. Produced via immunoSEQ multiplex PCR; TCRdb's table is partial and in-frame only. The sample contains roughly 25,000 clones, over 80% of which appear only once. This material consisted of unsorted PBMCs, taken 0.4 years after starting antiretroviral therapy. These receptors were obtained from a man aged 50 or older with HIV.

This rearrangement joins TRBV28 to TRBJ1-2; possible D gene TRBD1, 5 bases. The V end was cut by 10 bases, the J end by 6 bases, with 21 bases between. Germline V CDR1 and CDR2: MDHEN, SYDVKM. The CDR3 covers 14 residues. For the CDR3, the DNA is TGTGCCATCGACCCCCGGGGGGTAGCGGATGGCTACACCTTC. Its translation: CAIDPRGVADGYTF.

J is TRBJ2-2 and V is TRBV2, with a possible D match to TRBD2 (5 bases). CDR1 and CDR2 from the germline V gene are SNHLY and FYNNEI. The ends were cut back, 5 bases at V and 0 bases at J, with 10 bases in the middle. This CDR3 comprises 15 residues. For the CDR3, the DNA is TGTGCCAGCAGTTCTTTGACTACGAACACCGGGGAGCTGTTTTTT. As protein: CASSSLTTNTGELFF.

The V call is TRBV9, the J call TRBJ2-3; D is unclear. V lost 0 bases and J lost 8, with 13 bases in between. The CDR3 has 14 amino acids. Germline assignment: CDR1 SGDLS and CDR2 YYNGEE. This CDR3 reads CASSVEGRVGTQYF. In DNA, the CDR3 is TGTGCCAGCAGCGTAGAGGGAAGAGTGGGTACGCAGTATTTT.

DNA for the CDR3: TGTGCCAGCAGCTTAGCTCAGGGAACGAACACTGAAGCTTTCTTT. Protein sequence: CASSLAQGTNTEAFF. The chain recombines TRBV7-6 with TRBJ1-1; a weak D match, TRBD1 (5 bases). The CDR3 has 15 residues. V lost 0 bases to trimming and J lost 1 base, with 9 bases between them. Germline assignment: CDR1 SGHVS and CDR2 FNYEAQ.

This clone was detected a few times. This chain links TRBV19 with TRBJ1-1; D gene uncertain. The CDR3 consists of 15 residues. Deletions cut 3 bases from V and 0 bases from J, with 11 bases between. Germline V gives CDR1 LNHDA, CDR2 SQIVND (reference sequence). CDR3 DNA sequence: TGTGCCAGTAGTATTCGCAGGATCATGAACACTGAAGCTTTCTTT. It is translated as CASSIRRIMNTEAFF.

V usage is TRBV19 and J usage is TRBJ2-2, with D possibly being TRBD1 (6 bases). The germline V gene has CDR1 LNHDA and CDR2 SQIVND (reference sequence). V was trimmed by 8 bases and J by 0 bases, leaving 16 bases between them. This CDR3 contains 16 residues. CDR3 nucleotides: TGTGCCAGTGGGGGCAGCATATCCGCGAACACCGGGGAGCTGTTTTTT. Translating it yields CASGGSISANTGELFF.

The rearrangement links TRBV18 to TRBJ2-2, with 13 nucleotides matching TRBD2. Germline V gene sequence: CDR1 KGHSH, CDR2 LQKENI. V was clipped by 4 bases and J by 2 bases; unmatched bases: 7. The CDR3 is made up of 18 amino acids. The chain's CDR3 is CASSLSTSGGPNTGELFF. The DNA of the CDR3 is TGTGCCAGCTCACTCTCGACTAGCGGGGGGCCCAACACCGGGGAGCTGTTTTTT.

The chain uses TRBV18 and TRBJ2-3; D perhaps matches TRBD2 (5 bases). The V gene's germline CDR1 is KGHSH and CDR2 LQKENI. This CDR3 has 16 amino acids. The V gene lost 5 bases and the J gene lost 1 base, with 16 bases spanning the gap. For the CDR3, the DNA is TGTGCCAGCTCAGCACGACTACAGAGGGGCACAGATACGCAGTATTTT. Translating it yields CASSARLQRGTDTQYF.

In DNA form, the CDR3 reads TGTGCCAGCAGTTACGGCTACACCTTC. This encodes CASSYGYTF. This rearrangement joins TRBV6-7 to TRBJ1-2; D not certain. TRBV6-7 is marked as an open reading frame, function uncertain. Trimming removed 2 bases from V and 8 bases from J, with 0 bases in between. This CDR3 comprises 9 residues.

V usage is TRBV7-2 and J usage is TRBJ2-1, with 7 bases lining up with TRBD1. CDR3 length: 16 residues. Germline values: CDR1 SGHTA, CDR2 FQGNSA. V shed 3 bases and J 6 bases; nucleotides not matched to a gene: 11. The CDR3 DNA reads TGTGCCAGCAGCTTCAACTCCCTCACAGGGGCCAATGAGCAGTTCTTC. Amino acids: CASSFNSLTGANEQFF.

CDR3 nucleotide sequence: TGTGCCAGCACCGCAGGGGAGGAAGAGACCCAGTACTTC. This sequence encodes CASTAGEEETQYF. The chain recombines TRBV28 with TRBJ2-5, with D possibly called TRBD1 or TRBD2 (6 bases each). Germline V CDR1 and CDR2: MDHEN, SYDVKM. Trimming left V 7 bases short and J 3 bases short, with 12 bases between. The length of the CDR3 is 13 residues.

The chain joins TRBV7-2 to TRBJ1-2; possible D gene TRBD1, 5 bases. Germline V gene lookup returns CDR1 SGHTA and CDR2 FQGNSA. Trimming took 1 base from V and 7 from J, leaving 13 bases between them. CDR3 length: 14 amino acids. This CDR3 reads CASSLVGGTGGYTF. CDR3 nucleotides: TGTGCCAGCAGCTTAGTAGGAGGGACTGGTGGCTACACCTTC.

The chain employs TRBV11-2 and TRBJ1-1; 10 bases are a match to TRBD1. With V trimmed by 5 bases and J by 8 bases, 8 bases remained unmatched. The CDR3 contains 14 residues. Germline V gene sequence: CDR1 SGHAT, CDR2 FQNNGV. The CDR3 DNA reads TGTGCCAGCAGCGTCTGGGACAGGGGAGGGGAAGCTTTCTTT. Translating gives CASSVWDRGGEAFF.

The V call is TRBV6-5, the J call TRBJ2-2; perhaps TRBD1 as D (6 bases). Germline lookup yields CDR1 MNHEY and CDR2 SVGAGI. CDR3 length equals 14 residues. With 6 bases removed from V and 4 bases from J, the gap between germline ends came to 12 bases. Here the CDR3 reads CASRGASSTGELFF. CDR3 DNA: TGTGCCAGCAGGGGGGCGTCGTCCACCGGGGAGCTGTTTTTT.

The rearrangement uses TRBV27 and TRBJ2-7; no reliable D call. CDR1 is MNHEY, CDR2 SMNVEV, per germline (reference sequence). Trimming left V 8 bases short and J 5 bases short, with 13 bases between. The CDR3 length is 12 residues. For the CDR3, the DNA is TGTGCCAGCTGGACGAGGTACCACGAGCAGTACTTC. It encodes CASWTRYHEQYF.

The sample holds one count of this clone. The rearrangement links TRBV28 to TRBJ2-2, with TRBD1 matching 7 bases. The CDR3 runs 15 residues. J gave up 2 bases and V 5 bases, and 5 bases lay outside the gene matches. Looked up from germline, CDR1 is MDHEN and CDR2 is SYDVKM. CDR3 nucleotides: TGTGCCAGCAGTAGGGGACAGCTAAACACCGGGGAGCTGTTTTTT. Protein product: CASSRGQLNTGELFF.

The chain has TRBV7-9 and TRBJ2-1, with 9 bases identical to TRBD1. Per germline, CDR1 SEHNR and CDR2 FQNEAQ (reference sequence). V dropped 4 bases and J dropped 2; count of bases not matched to a gene: 3. The CDR3 covers 15 residues. The CDR3 sequence is CASSSGTGPYNEQFF. CDR3 DNA: TGTGCCAGCAGCTCCGGGACAGGGCCCTACAATGAGCAGTTCTTC.

In nucleotides, the CDR3 is TGTGCCAGCAGTTTGGGCAGGCCGCTGGGAGGTCAGCCCCAGCATTTT. Amino acid sequence: CASSLGRPLGGQPQHF. This sequence joins TRBV28 and TRBJ1-5; D gene ambiguous. CDR3 size: 16 residues. Germline V gene lookup returns CDR1 MDHEN and CDR2 SYDVKM. With 3 bases removed from V and 6 bases from J, the gap between germline ends came to 18 bases.

This clone was recorded a few times. J is TRBJ2-1 and V is TRBV4-3, with a possible D match to TRBD2 (6 bases). Germline V gene lookup returns CDR1 LGHNA and CDR2 YSLEER. The CDR3 is 15 amino acids. V lost 0 bases and J 7 bases, leaving 13 bases between the germline ends. The DNA of the CDR3 is TGCGCCAGCAGCCAAGAGGGGGGATCGGGGAATGAGCAGTTCTTC. Protein sequence: CASSQEGGSGNEQFF.

The chain joins TRBV28 to TRBJ2-7; D is perhaps TRBD1 (5 bases). Deletions cut 7 bases from V and 2 bases from J, with 15 bases between. This CDR3 has 14 residues. CDR1 and CDR2 from the germline V gene are MDHEN and SYDVKM. The CDR3, as DNA: TGTGCCAGCACTTCTTCAGGGATGGCCTACGAGCAGTACTTC. Encoded protein: CASTSSGMAYEQYF.

The chain combines TRBV7-9 with TRBJ1-4; perhaps TRBD1 as D (6 bases). The germline V gene has CDR1 SEHNR and CDR2 FQNEAQ (reference sequence). V shed 1 base and J shed 2 bases, with 14 bases lying between them. This CDR3 is 17 amino acids long. CDR3 residues: CASSLVGRGGTNEKLFF. The DNA of the CDR3 is TGTGCCAGCAGCTTAGTTGGCAGGGGAGGGACTAATGAAAAACTGTTTTTT.

This chain connects TRBV5-6 to TRBJ1-1; D is unclear. The CDR3 consists of 17 residues. The V end was cut by 0 bases, the J end by 6 bases, with 21 bases between. The germline V gene has CDR1 SGHDT and CDR2 YYEEEE. CDR3 DNA: TGTGCCAGCAGCTTGGACTCAGGCCAGGTGGCTTGGGCTGAAGCTTTCTTT. This gives the protein CASSLDSGQVAWAEAFF.